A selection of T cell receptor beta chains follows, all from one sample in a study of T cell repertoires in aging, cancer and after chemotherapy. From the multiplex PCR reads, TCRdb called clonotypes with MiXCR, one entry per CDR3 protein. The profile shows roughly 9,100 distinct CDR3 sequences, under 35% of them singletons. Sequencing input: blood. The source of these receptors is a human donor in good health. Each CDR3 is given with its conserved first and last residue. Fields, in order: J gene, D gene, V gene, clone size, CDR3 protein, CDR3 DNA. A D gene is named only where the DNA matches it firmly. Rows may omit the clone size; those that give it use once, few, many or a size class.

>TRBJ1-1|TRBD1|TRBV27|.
CASSNPQGALGAEAFF
TGTGCCAGCAGTAACCCACAGGGGGCGCTGGGAGCTGAAGCTTTCTTT
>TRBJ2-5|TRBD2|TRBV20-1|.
CSALRLAGGLSRETQYF
TGCAGTGCTCTTCGACTAGCGGGGGGTCTTTCTCGAGAGACCCAGTACTTC
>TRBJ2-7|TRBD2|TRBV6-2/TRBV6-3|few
CASSLGGGAYEQYF
TGTGCCAGCAGTCTCGGCGGGGGGGCCTACGAGCAGTACTTC
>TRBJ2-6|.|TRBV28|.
CASSLQGANVLTF
TGTGCCAGCAGCCTCCAAGGGGCCAACGTCCTGACTTTC
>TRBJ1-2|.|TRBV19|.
CASSGGGNRQLYGYTF
TGTGCCAGTTCAGGAGGGGGGAATAGGCAGTTGTATGGCTACACCTTC
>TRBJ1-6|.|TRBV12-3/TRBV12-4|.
CASSPLTLSLHSPLHF
TGTGCCAGCAGCCCACTGACACTTAGTCTCCATTCACCCCTCCACTTT
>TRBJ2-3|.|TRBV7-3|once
CASSLSGWADTQYF
TGTGCCAGCAGCTTAAGCGGGTGGGCAGATACGCAGTATTTT
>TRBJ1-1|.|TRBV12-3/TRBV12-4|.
CASSASNQGQNTEAFF
TGTGCCAGCAGTGCGTCTAACCAGGGACAGAACACTGAAGCTTTCTTT
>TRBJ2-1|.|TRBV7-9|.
CASSLLAKDEQFF
TGTGCCAGCAGCTTACTAGCGAAGGATGAGCAGTTCTTC
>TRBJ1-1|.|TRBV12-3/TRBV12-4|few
CASSAEGGNTEAFF
TGTGCCAGCAGCGCCGAAGGGGGGAACACTGAAGCTTTCTTT
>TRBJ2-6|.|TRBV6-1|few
CASTVDGASGANVLTF
TGTGCCAGCACGGTAGACGGGGCCTCTGGGGCCAACGTCCTGACTTTC
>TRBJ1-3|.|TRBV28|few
CASSLVFGNTIYF
TGTGCCAGCAGTTTGGTTTTCGGAAACACCATATATTTT